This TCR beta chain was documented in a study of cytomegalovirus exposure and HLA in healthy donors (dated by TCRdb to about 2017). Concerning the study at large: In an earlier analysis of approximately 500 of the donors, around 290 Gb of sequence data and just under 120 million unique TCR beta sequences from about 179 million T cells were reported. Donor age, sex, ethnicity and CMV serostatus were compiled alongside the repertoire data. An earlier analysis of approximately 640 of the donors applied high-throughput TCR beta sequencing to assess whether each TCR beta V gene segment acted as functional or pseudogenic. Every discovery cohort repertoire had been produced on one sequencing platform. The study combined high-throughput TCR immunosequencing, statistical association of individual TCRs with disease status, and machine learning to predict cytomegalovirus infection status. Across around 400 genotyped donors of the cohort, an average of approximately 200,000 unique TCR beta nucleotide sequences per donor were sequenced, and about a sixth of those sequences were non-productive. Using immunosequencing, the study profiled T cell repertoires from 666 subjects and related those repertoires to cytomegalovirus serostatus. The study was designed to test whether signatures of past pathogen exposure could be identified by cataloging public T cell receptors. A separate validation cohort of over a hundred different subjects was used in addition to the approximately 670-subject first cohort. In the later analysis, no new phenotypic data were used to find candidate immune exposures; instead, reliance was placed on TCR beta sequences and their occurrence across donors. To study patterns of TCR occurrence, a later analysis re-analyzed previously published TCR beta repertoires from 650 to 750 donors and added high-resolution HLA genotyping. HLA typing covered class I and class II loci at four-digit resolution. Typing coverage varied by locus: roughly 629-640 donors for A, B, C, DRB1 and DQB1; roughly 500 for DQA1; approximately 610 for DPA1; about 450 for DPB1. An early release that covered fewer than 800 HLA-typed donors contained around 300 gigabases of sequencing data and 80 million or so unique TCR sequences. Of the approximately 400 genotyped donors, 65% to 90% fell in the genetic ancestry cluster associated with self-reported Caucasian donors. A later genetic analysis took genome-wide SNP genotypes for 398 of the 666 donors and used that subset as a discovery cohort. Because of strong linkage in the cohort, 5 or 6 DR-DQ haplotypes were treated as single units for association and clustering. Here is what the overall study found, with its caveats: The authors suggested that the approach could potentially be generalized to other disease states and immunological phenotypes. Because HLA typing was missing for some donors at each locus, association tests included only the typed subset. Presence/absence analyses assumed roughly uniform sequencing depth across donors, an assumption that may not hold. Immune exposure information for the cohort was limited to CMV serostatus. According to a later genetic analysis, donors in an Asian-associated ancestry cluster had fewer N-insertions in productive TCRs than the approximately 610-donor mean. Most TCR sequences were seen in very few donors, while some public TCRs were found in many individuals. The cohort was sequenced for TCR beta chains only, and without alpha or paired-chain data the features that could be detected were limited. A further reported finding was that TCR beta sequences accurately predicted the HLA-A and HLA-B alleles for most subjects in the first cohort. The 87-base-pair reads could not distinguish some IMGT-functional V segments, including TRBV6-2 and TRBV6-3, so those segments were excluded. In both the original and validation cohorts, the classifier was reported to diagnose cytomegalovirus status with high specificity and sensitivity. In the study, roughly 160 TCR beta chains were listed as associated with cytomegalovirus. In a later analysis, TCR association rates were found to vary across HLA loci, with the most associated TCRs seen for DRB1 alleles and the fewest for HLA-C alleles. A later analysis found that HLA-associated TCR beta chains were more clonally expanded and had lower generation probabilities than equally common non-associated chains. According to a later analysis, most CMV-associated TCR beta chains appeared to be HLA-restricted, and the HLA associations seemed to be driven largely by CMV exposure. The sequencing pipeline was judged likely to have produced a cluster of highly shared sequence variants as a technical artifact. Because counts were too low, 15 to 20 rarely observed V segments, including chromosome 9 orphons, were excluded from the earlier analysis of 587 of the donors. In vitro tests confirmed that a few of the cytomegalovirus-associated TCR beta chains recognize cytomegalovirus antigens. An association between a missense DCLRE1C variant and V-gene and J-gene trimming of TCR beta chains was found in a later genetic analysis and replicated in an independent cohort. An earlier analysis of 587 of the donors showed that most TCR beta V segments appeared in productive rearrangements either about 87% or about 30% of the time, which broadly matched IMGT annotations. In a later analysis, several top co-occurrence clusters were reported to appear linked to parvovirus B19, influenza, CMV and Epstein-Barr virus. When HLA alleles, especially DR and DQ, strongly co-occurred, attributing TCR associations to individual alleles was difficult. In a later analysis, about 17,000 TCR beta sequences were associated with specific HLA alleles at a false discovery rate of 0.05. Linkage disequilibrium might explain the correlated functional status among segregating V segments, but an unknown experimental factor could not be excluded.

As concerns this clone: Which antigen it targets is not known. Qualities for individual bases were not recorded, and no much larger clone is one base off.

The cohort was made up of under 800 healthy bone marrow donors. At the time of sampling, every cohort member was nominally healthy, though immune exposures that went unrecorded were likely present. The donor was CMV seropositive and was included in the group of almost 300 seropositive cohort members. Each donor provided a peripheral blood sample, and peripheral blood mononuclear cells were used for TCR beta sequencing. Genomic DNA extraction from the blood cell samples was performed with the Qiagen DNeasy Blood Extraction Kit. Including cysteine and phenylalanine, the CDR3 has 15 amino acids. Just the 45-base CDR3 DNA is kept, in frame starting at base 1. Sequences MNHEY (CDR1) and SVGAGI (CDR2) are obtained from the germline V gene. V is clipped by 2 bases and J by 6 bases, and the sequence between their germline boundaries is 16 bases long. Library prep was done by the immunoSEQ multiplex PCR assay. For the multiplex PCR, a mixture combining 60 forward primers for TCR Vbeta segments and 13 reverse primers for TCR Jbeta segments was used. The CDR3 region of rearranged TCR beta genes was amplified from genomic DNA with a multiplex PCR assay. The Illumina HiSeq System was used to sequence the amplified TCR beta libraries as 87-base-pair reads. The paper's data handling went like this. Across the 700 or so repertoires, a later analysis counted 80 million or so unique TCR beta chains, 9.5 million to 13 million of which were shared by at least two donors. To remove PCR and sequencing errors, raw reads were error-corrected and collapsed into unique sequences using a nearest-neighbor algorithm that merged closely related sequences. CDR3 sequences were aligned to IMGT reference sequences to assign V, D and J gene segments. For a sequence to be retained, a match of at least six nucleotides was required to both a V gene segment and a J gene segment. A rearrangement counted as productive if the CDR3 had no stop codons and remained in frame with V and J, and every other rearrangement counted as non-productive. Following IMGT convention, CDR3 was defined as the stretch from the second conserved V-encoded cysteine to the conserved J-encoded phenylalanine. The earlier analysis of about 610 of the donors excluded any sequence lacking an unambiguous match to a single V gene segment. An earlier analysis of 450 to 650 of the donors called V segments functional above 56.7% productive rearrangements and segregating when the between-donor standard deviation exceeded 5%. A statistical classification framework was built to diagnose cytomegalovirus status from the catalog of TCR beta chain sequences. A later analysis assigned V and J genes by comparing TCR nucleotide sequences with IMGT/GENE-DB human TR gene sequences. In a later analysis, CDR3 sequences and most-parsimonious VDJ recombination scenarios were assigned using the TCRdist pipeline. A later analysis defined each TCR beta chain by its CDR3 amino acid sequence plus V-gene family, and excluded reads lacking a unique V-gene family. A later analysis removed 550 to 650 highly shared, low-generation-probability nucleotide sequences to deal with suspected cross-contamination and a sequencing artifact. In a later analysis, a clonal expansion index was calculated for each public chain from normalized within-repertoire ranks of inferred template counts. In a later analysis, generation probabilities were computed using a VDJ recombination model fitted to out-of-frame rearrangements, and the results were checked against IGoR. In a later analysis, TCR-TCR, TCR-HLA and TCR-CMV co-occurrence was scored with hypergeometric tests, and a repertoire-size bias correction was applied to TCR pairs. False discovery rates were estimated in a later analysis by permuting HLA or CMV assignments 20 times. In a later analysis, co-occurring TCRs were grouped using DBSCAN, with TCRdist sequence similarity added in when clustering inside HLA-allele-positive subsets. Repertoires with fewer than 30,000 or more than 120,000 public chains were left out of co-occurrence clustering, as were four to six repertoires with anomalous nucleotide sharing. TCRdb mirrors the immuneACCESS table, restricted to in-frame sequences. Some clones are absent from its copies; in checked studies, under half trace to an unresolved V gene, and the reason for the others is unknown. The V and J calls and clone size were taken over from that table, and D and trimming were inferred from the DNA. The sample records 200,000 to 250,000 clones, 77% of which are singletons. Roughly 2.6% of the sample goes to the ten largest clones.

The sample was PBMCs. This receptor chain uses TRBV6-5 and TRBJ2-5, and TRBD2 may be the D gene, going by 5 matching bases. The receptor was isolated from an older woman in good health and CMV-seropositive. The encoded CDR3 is CASSYGGLNGKTQYF. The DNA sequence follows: TGTGCCAGCAGTTACGGCGGCCTAAACGGGAAGACCCAGTACTTC.